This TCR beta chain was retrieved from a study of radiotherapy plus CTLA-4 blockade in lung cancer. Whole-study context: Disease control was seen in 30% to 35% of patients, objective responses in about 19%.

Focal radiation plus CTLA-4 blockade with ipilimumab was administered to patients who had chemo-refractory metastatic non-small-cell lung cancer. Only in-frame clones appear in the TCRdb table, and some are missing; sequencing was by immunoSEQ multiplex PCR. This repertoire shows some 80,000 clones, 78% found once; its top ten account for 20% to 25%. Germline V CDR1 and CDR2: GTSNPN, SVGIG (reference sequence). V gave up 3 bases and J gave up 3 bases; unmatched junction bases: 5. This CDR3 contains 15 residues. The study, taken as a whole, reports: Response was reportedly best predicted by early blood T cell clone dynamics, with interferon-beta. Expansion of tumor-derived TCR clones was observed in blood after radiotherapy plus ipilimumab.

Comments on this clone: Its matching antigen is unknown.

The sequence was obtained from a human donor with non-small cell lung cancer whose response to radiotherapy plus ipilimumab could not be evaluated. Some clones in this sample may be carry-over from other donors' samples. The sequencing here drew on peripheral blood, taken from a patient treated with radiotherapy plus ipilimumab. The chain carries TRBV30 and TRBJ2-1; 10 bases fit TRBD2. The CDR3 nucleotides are TGTGCCTGGAGCCCGGGACTAGCGAACTACAATGAGCAGTTCTTC. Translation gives CAWSPGLANYNEQFF.